This T cell receptor beta chain was sequenced in a study of beta chain features in type 1 diabetes. Study information: The study found patients and healthy donors alike in age, gender and cell yields. Study conclusions and caveats: Moderate yet significant TCRB CDR3 shortening was seen in Type 1 diabetes patients in all four CD4+ subsets. It was possible that PCR favored shorter templates, equally so in patients and controls.

Sorting produced populations that all topped 95% purity. The CDR3 is 13 amino acids. CDR1 and CDR2 from the germline V gene are SGHAT and FQNNGV. Trimming took off 4 bases at V and 0 bases at J, with 6 bases between the two ends. The sample holds a few counts of this clone. The antigen remains undetermined. Reverse transcribing all isolated RNA meant expressed TCRB transcripts were sequenced. Clones were sequenced by immunoSEQ multiplex PCR, and TCRdb holds only the in-frame ones, with some missing. The profile shows about 190,000 clones, 7.5% to 8.5% of them singletons. Sequencing was done on a sample of central memory CD4+ T cells from blood. This chain joins TRBV11-2 and TRBJ2-5; D call uncertain. The receptor comes from a young man with type 1 diabetes. This CDR3 is CASSSRNQETQYF. The CDR3 DNA reads as TGTGCCAGCAGCTCGCGAAACCAAGAGACCCAGTACTTC. Drawing the rest from reference TRBV11-2 and TRBJ2-5, the complete variable domain is EAGVAQSPRYKIIEKRQSVAFWCNPISGHATLYWYQQILGQGPKLLIQFQNNGVVDDSQLPKDRFSAERLKGVDSTLKIQPAKLEDSAVYLCASSSRNQETQYFGPGTRLLVL.